This TCR beta chain was found in a study of beta chain features in type 1 diabetes. Expressed TCRB transcripts were sequenced because the entire RNA isolate underwent reverse transcription. The data were produced by immunoSEQ multiplex PCR, yet TCRdb's version contains in-frame clones alone and is incomplete. The sample consists of more than 55,000 clones, about 50% of them appearing once. A word on this clone: Its antigen is as yet unknown.

The CDR3 is made up of 11 amino acids. CDR1 KGHSH and CDR2 LQKENI come from the germline V gene. V was pared by 6 bases and J by 8 bases, with 8 bases between. Findings of the study overall: Significant though moderate, a shortening of TCRB CDR3s appeared in all four CD4+ subsets of Type 1 diabetes patients. VDJ junctions from type 1 diabetes patients carried fewer insertions and larger deletions. PCR might show a preference for shorter templates, equally across patients and controls.

A sort by CD45RO/CCR7/CD25/CD127/CD95/CD27 yielded CD4+ naive, central memory, regulatory and stem cell-like memory cells. Without exception, sorted populations had purity beyond 95%. The clonotype comes from a woman aged 40-49 years with type 1 diabetes. The chain joins TRBV18 to TRBJ2-1; no firm D call. Sequencing was performed on Tregs from blood. The DNA of the CDR3 is TGTGCCAGCTCCAAGCTCGATGAGCAGTTCTTC. Translating it yields CASSKLDEQFF.